Below, 7 T cell receptor beta chains from the same sample are listed, as sequenced in a study of CD8+CD57+ T cells in acquired aplastic anemia. CDR3 and TCR beta VDJ profiling relied on genomic DNA as the template. TCRdb used MiXCR to reprocess the reads, holding one entry per CDR3 protein. This table has 250,000 to 350,000 distinct CDR3 sequences, roughly three fifths appearing once. Sequenced input: sorted CD4+, CD8+, or CD8+CD57+ T cells (not recorded which) from PBMCs. The receptors stem from a human donor with severe aplastic anemia or a healthy control (not recorded which).

This sequence joins TRBV12-3 or TRBV12-4 and TRBJ1-3, with no clear D. The germline V and J ends were trimmed by 7 bases and 0 bases, with 16 bases remaining between them. This CDR3 spans 16 amino acids. CDR3 amino acids: CASTSPPACSGNTIYF. In DNA, the CDR3 is TGTGCCAGCACCTCTCCCCCCGCCTGCTCTGGAAACACCATATATTTT.

V usage is TRBV2 and J usage is TRBJ1-5, with D maybe TRBD1 (6 bases). The length of the CDR3 is 14 residues. Per the germline V gene, CDR1 is SNHLY and CDR2 is FYNNEI. Trimming took off 5 bases at V and 3 bases at J, with 11 bases between the two ends. CDR3 protein: CASSIDRFNQPQHF. The CDR3 DNA reads as TGTGCCAGCAGTATCGACAGGTTCAATCAGCCCCAGCATTTT.

This chain uses TRBV15 with TRBJ2-7; 8 bases line up with TRBD1. The CDR3 extends over 15 amino acids. Germline CDR1 LNHNV, CDR2 YYDKDF (reference sequence). V lost 0 bases and J lost 2; bases outside the gene matches: 3. CDR3 DNA sequence: TGTGCCACCAGCAGAGAGGCACAGGGGGCCTACGAGCAGTACTTC. It specifies CATSREAQGAYEQYF. The entire variable domain, with the rest obtained from reference TRBV15 and TRBJ2-7, is as follows: DAMVIQNPRYQVTQFGKPVTLSCSQTLNHNVMYWYQQKSSQAPKLLFHYYDKDFNNEADTPDNFQSRRPNTSFCFLDIRSPGLGDTAMYLCATSREAQGAYEQYFGPGTRLTVT.

The V and J genes are TRBV20-1 and TRBJ1-1; 7 positions agree with TRBD1. The germline V gene has CDR1 DFQATT and CDR2 SNEGSKA (reference sequence). This CDR3 spans 13 amino acids. With 3 bases clipped from V and 4 bases from J, the junction kept 5 bases outside the gene matches. The CDR3 DNA is TGCAGTGCTAGGGGGGCAGGGGGCACTGAAGCTTTCTTT. Translation: CSARGAGGTEAFF.

At least ten counts were recorded for this clonotype. The V and J genes are TRBV3-1 and TRBJ2-2; D gene unclear. The V end was cut by 4 bases, the J end by 6 bases, with 6 bases between. The CDR3 runs 12 residues. Germline CDR1 LGHDT, CDR2 YNNKEL (reference sequence). CDR3 DNA: TGTGCCAGCAGCCGGATCCCCGGGGAGCTGTTTTTT. Residues: CASSRIPGELFF. Full variable domain (rest looked up from reference TRBV3-1 and TRBJ2-2): DTAVSQTPKYLVTQMGNDKSIKCEQNLGHDTMYWYKQDSKKFLKIMFSYNNKELIINETVPNRFSPKSPDKAHLNLHINSLELGDSAVYFCASSRIPGELFFGEGSRLTVL.

The gene calls are TRBV2 and TRBJ1-1, with D hard to call. Per germline, CDR1 SNHLY and CDR2 FYNNEI. The CDR3 runs to 15 residues. Trimming shortened V by 7 bases and J by 0 bases, and 15 bases separated the two germline ends. In nucleotides, the CDR3 is TGTGCCAGCATTGGGCAAGAACTCATGAACACTGAAGCTTTCTTT. As protein: CASIGQELMNTEAFF.

The chain recombines TRBV7-9 with TRBJ1-2; D is ambiguous. This CDR3 region has 12 residues. Trimming pared 3 bases from V and 6 bases from J, leaving 8 bases between. From germline, CDR1 is SEHNR and CDR2 FQNEAQ (reference sequence). The CDR3: CASSLDANGYTF. DNA for the CDR3: TGTGCCAGCAGCTTGGACGCGAATGGCTACACCTTC.